This T cell receptor beta chain originates from a study of shared clonotypes between healthy human individuals. Concerning this clone: Antigen unknown.

Study conclusions and caveats: Shared clonotypes: roughly 4.7% naive CD4, under 4% naive CD8, less than 2.5% memory CD4, approximately 0.4% memory CD8. Naive subsets generally had larger estimated richness than memory subsets.

CDR3 length: 15 residues. Germline CDR1 MDHEN, CDR2 SYDVKM. The V and J ends lost 6 bases and 5 bases, in that order; junction bases with no gene match: 9. Assay used: immunoSEQ multiplex PCR; TCRdb lists only in-frame clones, some missing. The data show approximately 2,000,000 clones, with around 93% seen just once and 1.5% to 2% held by the top ten. Naive CD8 populations comprised CD45RO-negative cells positively selected for CCR7, excluding terminally differentiated effector memory CD45RA+ cells. The specimen sequenced was naive CD8+ T cells from PBMCs. The receptor's source is a man aged 18 to 29 in good health. Some clones in this sample may be carry-over from other donors' samples. The J gene is TRBJ2-3, the V gene TRBV28; 9 bases are shared with TRBD1. CDR3: CASSYRYRGQDTQYF. In DNA, the CDR3 is TGTGCCAGCAGCTACCGCTACAGGGGGCAAGATACGCAGTATTTT.